The subject of this entry is one T cell receptor beta chain. As yet, its antigen is unknown. The sample comes from a study of tissue T cells after allogeneic stem cell transplantation. Whole-study context: Steroid-refractory graft-versus-host disease after allogeneic hematopoietic cell transplant qualified adults for prospective research-autopsy enrollment. CD3+ T cells were flow-sorted when enough cells; otherwise DNA extracted directly. Findings and limits, study-wide: Within patients, tissue anatomy strongly shaped TCR repertoire composition. Alloreactivity or antigen specificity of tissue TCRs was not determined; some clones might be host cells.

The CDR3 contains 15 residues. In germline, CDR1 is SGHNT, CDR2 YENEEA. V shed 5 bases and J shed 7 bases, with 18 bases lying between them. Measured with immunoSEQ multiplex PCR; TCRdb has only the in-frame clones, and not every one. This table holds about 26,000 clones, roughly nine tenths found once. The J gene is TRBJ1-5, the V gene TRBV11-3; possible D gene TRBD1, 5 bases. This specimen consisted of blood, obtained before transplantation. This TCR derives from a male donor at least 60 years old who later had graft-versus-host disease after an allogeneic stem cell transplant. The CDR3 region is CASSLGVEGVQPQHF. The CDR3 bases are TGTGCCAGCAGCCTAGGGGTGGAGGGTGTCCAGCCCCAGCATTTT.